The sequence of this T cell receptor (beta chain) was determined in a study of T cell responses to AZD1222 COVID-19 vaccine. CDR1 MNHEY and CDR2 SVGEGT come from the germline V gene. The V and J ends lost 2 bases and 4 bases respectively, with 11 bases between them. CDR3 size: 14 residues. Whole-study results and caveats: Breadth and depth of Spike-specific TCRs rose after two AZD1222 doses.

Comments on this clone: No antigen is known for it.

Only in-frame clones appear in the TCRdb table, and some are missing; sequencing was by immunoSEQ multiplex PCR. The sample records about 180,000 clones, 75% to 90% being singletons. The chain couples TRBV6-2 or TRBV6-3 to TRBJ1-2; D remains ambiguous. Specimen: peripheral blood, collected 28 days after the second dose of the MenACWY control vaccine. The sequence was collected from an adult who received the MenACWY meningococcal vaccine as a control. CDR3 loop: CASSYVGSAYGYTF. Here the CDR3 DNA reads TGTGCCAGCAGTTACGTGGGGTCGGCCTATGGCTACACCTTC.